This TCR beta chain was captured by sequencing in a study of blood T cell repertoires in COVID-19. About the research overall: The United States, Italy and Spain provided the acute and convalescent COVID-19 samples.

Produced via immunoSEQ multiplex PCR; TCRdb's table is partial and in-frame only. The sample includes 310,000 or so clones, roughly 90% of them seen just once. This clone was recorded a few times. Which cohort a participant joined came from the clinical history participants gave. Donors in Cohort 3 who had recovered were those with two negative PCRs, healthcare professional clearance, or resolution of their symptoms. The V and J ends lost 3 bases and 5 bases respectively, with 8 bases between them. Germline values: CDR1 SNHLY, CDR2 FYNNEI. This CDR3 comprises 13 residues. The gene calls are TRBV2 and TRBJ1-5; possibly TRBD1 for D (5 bases). Source material: PBMCs or T cells enriched from blood (not recorded which). The sequence came from a woman between 18 and 30 years old who had recovered from COVID-19. CDR3 loop: CASSEWGDQPQHF. The CDR3 region has the DNA TGTGCCAGCAGTGAGTGGGGCGATCAGCCCCAGCATTTT.